These T cell receptor beta chains were read from a single sample in a study of control samples from healthy donors and cancer patients. The table came from immunoSEQ multiplex PCR; TCRdb's copy has only in-frame clones and leaves some out. The table lists about 190,000 clones, about 90% of them singletons. The sequenced material came from blood. Receptor source: a man aged 25-45 years in good health. The CDR3 runs from the conserved cysteine through the conserved F or W. The D gene is left open where the match is weak. Rows may omit the clone size; those that give it use once, few, many or a size class.

clone_size j_call v_call d_call cdr3_aa cdr3_nt
NA TRBJ1-1 TRBV5-6 TRBD1 CASSRSRGVLMNTEAFF TGTGCCAGCAGCCGGAGCAGGGGGGTACTTATGAACACTGAAGCTTTCTTT
NA TRBJ1-6 TRBV5-1 NA CASSLTASDSPLHF TGCGCCAGCAGCTTGACAGCTTCGGATTCACCCCTCCACTTT
NA TRBJ1-4 TRBV19 TRBD1 CASSIPRDRPNEKLFF TGTGCCAGTAGTATACCTCGGGACAGACCGAATGAAAAACTGTTTTTT
once TRBJ2-7 TRBV9 NA CASSVAPGAREQYF TGTGCCAGCAGCGTAGCTCCAGGGGCGAGGGAGCAGTACTTC
few TRBJ1-6 TRBV4-2 NA CASSQDRGNSPLHF TGTGCCAGCAGCCAAGACAGGGGAAATTCACCCCTCCACTTT
NA TRBJ1-2 TRBV7-9 NA CASSIGLGSYGYTF TGTGCCAGCAGCATCGGACTGGGAAGCTATGGCTACACCTTC
once TRBJ1-1 TRBV5-5 NA CASSWNRVTEAFF TGTGCCAGCAGCTGGAACAGGGTTACTGAAGCTTTCTTT
NA TRBJ1-6 TRBV2 TRBD1 CASSRQGSYNSPLHF TGTGCCAGCAGTCGACAGGGCTCCTATAATTCACCCCTCCACTTT
NA TRBJ1-1 TRBV27 NA CASSFSRRGNMNTEAFF TGTGCCAGCAGTTTCTCGAGACGGGGAAACATGAACACTGAAGCTTTCTTT
NA TRBJ2-6 TRBV7-8 NA CASSLGLVGANVLTF TGTGCCAGCAGCTTAGGCCTGGTCGGGGCCAACGTCCTGACTTTC
NA TRBJ1-5 TRBV4-1 NA CASSQDQGQPQHF TGCGCCAGCAGCCAAGATCAGGGCCAGCCCCAGCATTTT
NA TRBJ2-1 TRBV6-1 NA CASSEDPGFYNEQFF TGTGCCAGCAGTGAAGATCCGGGGTTCTACAATGAGCAGTTCTTC
NA TRBJ1-4 TRBV7-6 TRBD1 CASSLARAGGAVQLFF TGTGCCAGCAGCTTAGCGCGGGCAGGGGGGGCGGTACAACTGTTTTTT
NA TRBJ1-2 TRBV18 NA CASSSRGGSDGYTF TGTGCCAGCTCAAGCCGAGGGGGTAGTGATGGCTACACCTTC
NA TRBJ1-2 TRBV6-6 TRBD1 CASSYGQEKGGYTF TGTGCCAGCAGTTACGGACAGGAAAAGGGCGGCTACACCTTC
NA TRBJ1-1 TRBV24-1 NA CATSDSSGRTEAFF TGTGCCACCAGTGACTCGAGCGGGAGGACTGAAGCTTTCTTT
NA TRBJ2-1 TRBV27 TRBD1 CASSRAGTGRTEQFF TGTGCCAGCAGCAGAGCTGGGACAGGGCGTACCGAGCAGTTCTTC
NA TRBJ2-3 TRBV19 NA CASSIVGNTQYF TGTGCCAGTAGTATAGTAGGGAATACGCAGTATTTT
NA TRBJ2-1 TRBV19 NA CASSTRTSYNEQFF TGTGCCAGTAGTACAAGAACCTCCTACAATGAGCAGTTCTTC
NA TRBJ2-5 TRBV28 NA CASSLVQGPYQETQYF TGTGCCAGCAGTTTGGTTCAGGGACCGTACCAAGAGACCCAGTACTTC
few TRBJ2-7 TRBV27 TRBD2 CASSNTGTSGGMAYEQYF TGTGCCAGCAGTAATACCGGGACTAGCGGGGGTATGGCCTACGAGCAGTACTTC
few TRBJ2-2 TRBV4-1 TRBD1 CASSTRQGPGSGELFF TGCGCCAGCAGTACTCGACAGGGGCCGGGTTCCGGGGAGCTGTTTTTT
NA TRBJ2-1 TRBV30 TRBD2 CAWSLASGGLYNEQFF TGTGCCTGGAGTCTGGCTAGCGGGGGGCTCTACAATGAGCAGTTCTTC
NA TRBJ1-4 TRBV3-1/TRBV3-2 NA CASSQNSPGHEKLFF TGTGCCAGCAGCCAAAATTCCCCCGGGCATGAAAAACTGTTTTTT
NA TRBJ1-2 TRBV2 NA CASSGEVKLRDLF TGTGCCAGCAGTGGAGAAGTCAAACTACGGGATCTCTTC
NA TRBJ2-3 TRBV5-6 NA CASRRDTDTQYF TGTGCCAGCAGAAGGGACACAGATACGCAGTATTTT